The rows below give T cell receptor beta chains drawn from one sample of a study of regulatory T cells in long-lasting Graves disease. TCRdb reprocessed the multiplex PCR reads with MiXCR, giving one entry per CDR3 protein. The sample lists about 470,000 distinct CDR3 sequences; about a fifth were seen once. Sequenced material: peripheral blood mononuclear cells (PBMCs), taken when the disease was refractory, from a patient treated with antithyroid drugs. The receptors shown here come from a female donor with Graves disease. Each CDR3 is given with its conserved first and last residue. The D gene is left open where the match is weak. Not every row has a clone size; where given, it reads once, few, many or a size class.

>many|TRBV2|TRBJ1-5|-|13
TGTGCCAGCAGTGGACCACGCCTGGGGCCCCAGCATTTT
CASSGPRLGPQHF
>-|TRBV11-2|TRBJ2-1|-|15
TGTGCCAGCAGTTCTAAATTGGCAGATTACAATGAGCAGTTCTTC
CASSSKLADYNEQFF
>few|TRBV6-1|TRBJ2-2|TRBD1|15
TGTGCCAGTAGACCTATACAGGGGGCCACCGGGGAGCTGTTTTTT
CASRPIQGATGELFF
>few|TRBV20-1|TRBJ2-1|TRBD2|19
TGCAGTGCTGTCCAAATCGGCCTAGCGGGAGCAATCCCCTACAATGAGCAGTTCTTC
CSAVQIGLAGAIPYNEQFF
>-|TRBV7-8|TRBJ2-7|-|15
TGTGCCAGCAGCTTAGCGGTGATAGGAAATTACGAGCAGTACTTC
CASSLAVIGNYEQYF
>-|TRBV6-1|TRBJ2-2|TRBD1|17
TGTGCCAGCAGAAGGGGGCTTAGAACCACGAACACCGGGGAGCTGTTTTTT
CASRRGLRTTNTGELFF
>many|TRBV28|TRBJ2-3|-|14
TGTGCCAGCAGTTTAGGGGGGTACACAGATACGCAGTATTTT
CASSLGGYTDTQYF
>many|TRBV28|TRBJ2-7|-|12
TGTGCCAGCAGTCCTATTAGATACGAGCAGTACTTC
CASSPIRYEQYF
>-|TRBV2|TRBJ1-6|-|16
TGTGCCACTTCAGATGGAGGGGGGCAGTATAATTCACCCCTCCACTTT
CATSDGGGQYNSPLHF
>many|TRBV11-2|TRBJ2-7|-|13
TGTGCCAGCAGCCGTAGCGCCCCCTACGAGCAGTACTTC
CASSRSAPYEQYF
>few|TRBV14|TRBJ2-7|-|15
TGTGCCAGCAGCCCCTTTACGGGGAGCTCCTACGAGCAGTACTTC
CASSPFTGSSYEQYF
>-|TRBV20-1|TRBJ2-7|-|16
TGCAGTGCTAGCCGCCCAGACGGGTCTAGCTCCTACGAGCAGTACTTC
CSASRPDGSSSYEQYF
>few|TRBV19|TRBJ2-2|TRBD2|16
TGTGCCAGTAGTTACAGTAGCGGGAGGGCCATCGGGGAGCTGTTTTTT
CASSYSSGRAIGELFF
>once|TRBV6-2/TRBV6-3|TRBJ2-1|TRBD1|16
TGTGCCAGCCCACTCTCCCGGGACAGCTCCTACAATGAGCAGTTCTTC
CASPLSRDSSYNEQFF